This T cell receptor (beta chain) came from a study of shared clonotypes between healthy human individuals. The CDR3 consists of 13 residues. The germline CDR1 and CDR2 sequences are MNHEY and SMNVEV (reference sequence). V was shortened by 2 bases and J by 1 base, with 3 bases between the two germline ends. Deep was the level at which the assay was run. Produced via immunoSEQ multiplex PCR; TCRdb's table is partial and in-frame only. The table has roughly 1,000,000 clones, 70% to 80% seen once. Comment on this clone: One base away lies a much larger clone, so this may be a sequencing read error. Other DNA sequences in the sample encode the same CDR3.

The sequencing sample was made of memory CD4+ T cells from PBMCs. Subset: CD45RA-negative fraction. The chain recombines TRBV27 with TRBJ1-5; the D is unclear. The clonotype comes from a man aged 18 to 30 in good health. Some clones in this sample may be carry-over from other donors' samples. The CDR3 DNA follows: TGTGCCAGCAGTTTAGGAAGCAATCAGCCCCAGCATTTT. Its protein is CASSLGSNQPQHF.